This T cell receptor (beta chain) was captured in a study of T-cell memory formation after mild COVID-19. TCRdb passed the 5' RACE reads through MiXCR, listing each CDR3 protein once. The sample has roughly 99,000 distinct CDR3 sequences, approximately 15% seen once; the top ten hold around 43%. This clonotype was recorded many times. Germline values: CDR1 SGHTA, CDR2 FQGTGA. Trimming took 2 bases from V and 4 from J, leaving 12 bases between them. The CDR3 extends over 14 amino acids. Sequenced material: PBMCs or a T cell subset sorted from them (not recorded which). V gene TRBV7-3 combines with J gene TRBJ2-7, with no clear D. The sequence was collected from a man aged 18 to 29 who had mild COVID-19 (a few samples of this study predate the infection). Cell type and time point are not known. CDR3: CASSLDGQLYEQYF. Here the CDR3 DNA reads TGTGCCAGCAGCTTAGACGGGCAGTTGTACGAGCAGTACTTC.